The 20 T cell receptor beta chains below were found in one sample sequenced in a study of shared T cell receptors in the human thymus. Profiled with immunoSEQ multiplex PCR; TCRdb holds only in-frame clones, not every one. Of over 450,000 clones in the sample, 78% were seen once. These same data were also listed under a study on human thymus T cells.

The sequenced sample consisted of thymocytes. The receptors derive from a boy under two years old with a congenital heart defect.

The J gene is TRBJ2-7, the V gene TRBV9; 9 positions match TRBD1. V lost 4 bases, J lost 5 bases, and 4 bases stayed unmatched. The germline V gene encodes CDR1 SGDLS and CDR2 YYNGEE. This CDR3 spans 13 amino acids. The CDR3 is CASSPRTGDEQYF. The CDR3 coding sequence is TGTGCCAGCAGCCCCCGGACAGGGGACGAGCAGTACTTC.

This chain uses TRBV5-1 with TRBJ1-1, with TRBD1 matching over 7 bases. The ends lost 6 bases at V and 1 base at J; junction bases unmatched: 6. This CDR3 region has 14 residues. Germline lookup yields CDR1 SGHRS and CDR2 YFSETQ. The CDR3 protein is CASKGTESNTEAFF. CDR3 DNA: TGCGCCAGCAAGGGGACAGAATCGAACACTGAAGCTTTCTTT.

In DNA, the CDR3 is TGCGCCAGCAGCCAAGGGCCGTCGGGACAGGGTGAATTGGAGACCCAGTACTTC. It specifies CASSQGPSGQGELETQYF. The gene calls are TRBV4-1 and TRBJ2-5; TRBD1 agrees at 9 bases. Germline assignment: CDR1 MGHRA and CDR2 YSYEKL. J was trimmed by 5 bases and V by 1 base; bases with no gene match: 14. The CDR3 sequence is 18 residues long.

The V call is TRBV2, the J call TRBJ2-2; maybe TRBD2 (6 bases). Trimming took off 0 bases at V and 0 bases at J, with 11 bases between the two ends. Germline lookup yields CDR1 SNHLY and CDR2 FYNNEI. The CDR3 is 17 residues long. CDR3 residues: CASSEATLAANTGELFF. In DNA form, the CDR3 reads TGTGCCAGCAGTGAAGCGACACTAGCAGCGAACACCGGGGAGCTGTTTTTT.

The rearrangement joins TRBV6-1 to TRBJ2-3, with D maybe TRBD1 (5 bases). The CDR3 is made up of 12 amino acids. Germline V CDR1 and CDR2: MNHNS, SASEGT. Trimming took off 7 bases at V and 11 bases at J, with 16 bases between the two ends. CDR3 loop: CASTRSWGGQYF. The CDR3, as DNA: TGTGCCAGCACCCGTTCCTGGGGCGGGCAGTATTTT.

The V gene is TRBV11-2, the J gene TRBJ2-7; 9 bases line up with TRBD1. Germline CDR1 SGHAT, CDR2 FQNNGV. The CDR3 is 14 residues long. Trimming took 8 bases from V and 0 from J; bases not matched to a gene: 5. CDR3 nucleotides: TGTGCCAGCCTCCGGGACAGGGTCTCCTACGAGCAGTACTTC. Encoded protein: CASLRDRVSYEQYF.

This rearrangement joins TRBV28 to TRBJ2-4; the match to TRBD1 covers 9 bases. This CDR3 has 14 amino acids. Per the germline V gene, CDR1 is MDHEN and CDR2 is SYDVKM. V lost 6 bases to trimming and J lost 3 bases; unmatched junction nucleotides: 3. The CDR3 DNA follows: TGTGCCAGCAGACGACAGGGGGGCAAAAACATTCAGTACTTC. Translation gives CASRRQGGKNIQYF.

The rearrangement joins TRBV4-3 to TRBJ2-3; D gene ambiguous. Germline lookup yields CDR1 LGHNA and CDR2 YSLEER. This CDR3 region has 14 residues. Trimming left V 7 bases short and J 1 base short, with 12 bases between. CDR3 nucleotides: TGCGCCAGCAAGAGGAAATTGGGCACAGATACGCAGTATTTT. Translation gives CASKRKLGTDTQYF.

This rearrangement joins TRBV4-3 to TRBJ2-4, with 7 positions matching TRBD1. CDR1 and CDR2 from the germline V gene are LGHNA and YSLEER. The CDR3 sequence is 17 residues long. V dropped 2 bases and J dropped 5; count of bases not matched to a gene: 12. The CDR3 DNA reads TGCGCCAGCAGCCAATTTCCGGGCCCGCAGGGGGAAAACATTCAGTACTTC. Its translation is CASSQFPGPQGENIQYF.

The chain employs TRBV25-1 and TRBJ2-2, with 8 bases matching TRBD1. The CDR3 loop spans 14 amino acids. Germline-derived CDR1 and CDR2 are MGHDK and SYGVNS. The trim removed 3 bases at V and 5 bases at J, leaving 2 bases unmatched. CDR3: CASSDRTGTGELFF. CDR3 DNA sequence: TGTGCCAGCAGTGACCGGACAGGGACCGGGGAGCTGTTTTTT.

The V gene is TRBV7-9, the J gene TRBJ1-1, with 7 bases matching TRBD1. J was trimmed by 4 bases and V by 2 bases; bases with no gene match: 7. There are 15 residues in the CDR3. Per germline, CDR1 SEHNR and CDR2 FQNEAQ (reference sequence). The CDR3, as DNA: TGTGCCAGCAGCTTAACCCGACAGGGAGGCACTGAAGCTTTCTTT. Residues: CASSLTRQGGTEAFF.

The chain has TRBV4-1 and TRBJ2-2, with 7 bases matching TRBD2. The CDR3 length is 16 residues. The V segment lost 0 bases and the J segment 1 base; nucleotides outside the gene matches: 2. CDR1 MGHRA and CDR2 YSYEKL come from the germline V gene. The chain's CDR3 is CASSQDSGGNTGELFF. The CDR3 nucleotides are TGCGCCAGCAGCCAAGATTCGGGGGGGAACACCGGGGAGCTGTTTTTT.

The chain joins TRBV27 to TRBJ2-1, with D maybe TRBD2 (5 bases). The germline V gene encodes CDR1 MNHEY and CDR2 SMNVEV (reference sequence). The V and J ends lost 9 bases and 10 bases respectively, with 7 bases between them. The CDR3 sequence is 9 residues long. The CDR3 DNA is TGTGCCAGAGCGGAAGAGCAGTTCTTC. This codes for CARAEEQFF.

V usage is TRBV27 and J usage is TRBJ2-7, with 8 bases aligning to TRBD2. J lost 1 base, V lost 8 bases, and 13 bases had no gene match. The CDR3 totals 16 residues. Germline CDR1 MNHEY, CDR2 SMNVEV (reference sequence). The CDR3 nucleotides are TGTGCCAGCGCCCTAAACCGAGTAGCGGGATCCTACGAGCAGTACTTC. This translates into CASALNRVAGSYEQYF.

The chain links TRBV2 to TRBJ2-3; the D gene is possibly TRBD2 (6 bases). The CDR3 is made up of 15 amino acids. From germline, CDR1 is SNHLY and CDR2 FYNNEI. V lost 5 bases to trimming and J lost 7 bases, with 19 bases between them. The CDR3 loop is CASSWGLRHINTQYF. The CDR3 nucleotides read TGTGCCAGCAGTTGGGGACTCAGGCACATAAATACGCAGTATTTT.

The rearrangement links TRBV7-8 to TRBJ2-5, with TRBD2 matching over 9 bases. This CDR3 has 17 amino acids. The trim removed 9 bases at V and 3 bases at J, leaving 17 bases unmatched. CDR1 and CDR2 from the germline V gene are SGHVS and FQNEAQ. The DNA of the CDR3 is TGTGCCAGTACCAACTCTGGAGCGGGAGGTGGTAAAGAGACCCAGTACTTC. Its translation is CASTNSGAGGGKETQYF.

The chain is built from TRBV5-4 and TRBJ2-1; 8 bases align to TRBD2. V trimming: 2 bases; J trimming: 4 bases; junction bases outside the gene matches: 5. Germline V lookup: CDR1 SGHNT, CDR2 YYREEE (reference sequence). CDR3 length: 15 amino acids. This CDR3 is CASSFGTSLYNEQFF. The CDR3 DNA is TGTGCCAGCAGCTTCGGGACTAGTTTATACAATGAGCAGTTCTTC.

This chain joins TRBV13 and TRBJ1-1; 7 nucleotides match TRBD1. Germline values: CDR1 PRHDT, CDR2 FYEKMQ (reference sequence). This CDR3 contains 12 residues. V lost 5 bases to trimming and J lost 11 bases; unmatched junction nucleotides: 8. This chain's CDR3 is CASSVRQGVAFF. CDR3 DNA: TGTGCCAGCAGCGTTCGACAGGGAGTTGCTTTCTTT.

This clone has more than one count but fewer than ten. This sequence joins TRBV19 and TRBJ2-1; 9 bases line up with TRBD1. Trimming cost V 9 bases and J 8 bases; bases outside gene matches: 14. The CDR3 runs to 15 residues. The germline V gene has CDR1 LNHDA and CDR2 SQIVND (reference sequence). CDR3 coding DNA: TGTGCCAGCACACTGGGACAGGGTTCTCTGGATGAGCAGTTCTTC. It is translated as CASTLGQGSLDEQFF.

This clone came up a few times. V usage is TRBV6-4 and J usage is TRBJ1-5; no clear D. The CDR3 is 14 residues long. Per germline, CDR1 MRHNA and CDR2 SNTAGT. Here the CDR3 reads CATGRRQDNQPQHF. DNA for the CDR3: TGTGCTACGGGGAGGAGGCAGGACAATCAGCCCCAGCATTTT.